This section outlines one T cell receptor beta chain sequence together with its context. The germline CDR1 and CDR2 sequences are SEHNR and FQNEAQ (reference sequence). V shed 7 bases and J shed 0 bases, with 12 bases lying between them. The CDR3 spans 15 residues. These data belong to a study of cytomegalovirus exposure and HLA in healthy donors. The repertoire was sequenced with immunoSEQ multiplex PCR; TCRdb's copy has only in-frame clones and lacks some. The sample records approximately 210,000 clones, 88% being singletons. The TCR was taken from a woman aged 18-29 years in good health and CMV-seronegative. The material sequenced was PBMCs. The rearrangement uses TRBV7-9 and TRBJ1-4; D gene ambiguous. CDR3 nucleotides: TGTGCCAGCAAGACCGCGGGTTCAACTAATGAAAAACTGTTTTTT. This gives the protein CASKTAGSTNEKLFF.